This T cell receptor beta chain was found in a study of OX40 agonist ivuxolimab in advanced cancers. About the research overall: Previous treatment with anti-PD-1, anti-PD-L1 or anti-CTLA-4 therapy was allowed; about 44% had received some. Findings and limits, study-wide: Some patients without response likewise showed low normalized clonal expansion. In the 0.1-3.0 mg/kg groups, partial responders showed among the lowest expansion.

The ends were cut back, 5 bases at V and 4 bases at J, with 22 bases in the middle. The CDR3 runs 17 residues. Germline CDR1 and CDR2: MDHEN and SYDVKM. Sequencing was performed with immunoSEQ multiplex PCR; in TCRdb, only in-frame clones are kept and a portion is missing. The sample yields under 60,000 clones, roughly 92% seen once. As to this clone: What it binds is not known.

This TCR was sampled from an adult with an advanced solid tumor such as melanoma, head and neck, liver or kidney cancer. This sample comprised CD4+ or CD8+ T cells sorted from blood, obtained in a trial of the OX40 agonist ivuxolimab. The J gene is TRBJ2-3, the V gene TRBV28; a possible D gene is TRBD2 (6 bases). The CDR3: CASSVNRLDTVADTQYF. The CDR3, as DNA: TGTGCCAGCAGTGTCAACCGACTAGACACAGTCGCAGATACGCAGTATTTT. Full variable domain (outside the CDR3, taken from reference TRBV28 and TRBJ2-3): DVKVTQSSRYLVKRTGEKVFLECVQDMDHENMFWYRQDPGLGLRLIYFSYDVKMKEKGDIPEGYSVSREKKERFSLILESASTNQTSMYLCASSVNRLDTVADTQYFGPGTRLTVL.